A single sample gave rise to the 6 T cell receptor beta chains below, sequenced in a study of blood T cell repertoires in COVID-19 (dated by TCRdb to about 2020). The library was produced with the immunoSEQ multiplex PCR assay. TCRdb carries this immuneACCESS record with in-frame sequences only. Its versions omit some clonotypes, under half of them owing to an unresolved V gene in the studies checked, with the rest unexplained. Present in this sample are 80,000 to 90,000 clones, approximately 78% of which were seen just once. 1.2% of the sample belongs to the ten largest clones. Source material: peripheral blood. These receptors all stem from a woman over 75 with acute or convalescent COVID-19.

The chain carries TRBV6-5 and TRBJ1-1; 8 bases are a match to TRBD1. The junction had 7 bases not matched to a gene; V was cut back by 4 bases and J by 0 bases. In germline, CDR1 is MNHEY, CDR2 SVGAGI. This CDR3 is 16 amino acids long. This CDR3 reads CASSFPGGGVNTEAFF. CDR3 in DNA: TGTGCCAGCAGTTTCCCAGGGGGCGGGGTGAACACTGAAGCTTTCTTT.

The rearrangement uses TRBV24-1 and TRBJ2-3; TRBD2 is a possible D gene (6 bases). Trimming removed 3 bases at V and 4 bases at J, with 16 bases between. Germline V CDR1 and CDR2: KGHDR, SFDVKD. The CDR3 sequence is 16 residues long. CDR3 amino acids: CATSDVTSTRPDTQYF. CDR3 DNA: TGTGCCACCAGTGATGTGACTAGTACCCGGCCAGATACGCAGTATTTT.

V and J are TRBV15 and TRBJ1-2; 8 bases match TRBD1. The CDR3 runs 15 residues. With V trimmed by 3 bases and J by 4 bases, 7 bases remained unmatched. Germline loops: CDR1 LNHNV, CDR2 YYDKDF (reference sequence). The CDR3 spells CATSRDRVSGYGYTF. CDR3 bases: TGTGCCACCAGCAGGGACAGGGTTTCGGGCTATGGCTACACCTTC. Combining the CDR3 with reference TRBV15 and TRBJ1-2 gives the whole variable domain DAMVIQNPRYQVTQFGKPVTLSCSQTLNHNVMYWYQQKSSQAPKLLFHYYDKDFNNEADTPDNFQSRRPNTSFCFLDIRSPGLGDTAMYLCATSRDRVSGYGYTFGSGTRLTVV.

This clone was detected a few times. This rearrangement joins TRBV24-1 to TRBJ1-2; the match to TRBD1 covers 8 bases. The CDR3 is 16 amino acids. In germline, CDR1 is KGHDR, CDR2 SFDVKD. The trim removed 4 bases at V and 5 bases at J, leaving 11 bases unmatched. CDR3 residues: CATSDGRTGSAYGYTF. CDR3 sequence (DNA): TGTGCCACCAGTGACGGCCGGACAGGGTCGGCGTATGGCTACACCTTC.

V and J are TRBV28 and TRBJ2-1; TRBD1 is a possible D gene (5 bases). The V gene's germline CDR1 is MDHEN and CDR2 SYDVKM. V dropped 5 bases and J dropped 9 bases, with 11 bases sitting between them. CDR3 length: 12 amino acids. Here the CDR3 reads CASSIKRGEQFF. The CDR3 DNA reads TGTGCCAGCAGTATAAAAAGGGGTGAGCAGTTCTTC. Together with reference TRBV28 and TRBJ2-1, the CDR3 gives the full variable domain: DVKVTQSSRYLVKRTGEKVFLECVQDMDHENMFWYRQDPGLGLRLIYFSYDVKMKEKGDIPEGYSVSREKKERFSLILESASTNQTSMYLCASSIKRGEQFFGPGTRLTVL.

The chain carries TRBV19 and TRBJ1-5; 7 bases fit TRBD1. J was trimmed by 6 bases and V by 5 bases; bases with no gene match: 4. The CDR3 has 13 residues. Per the germline V gene, CDR1 is LNHDA and CDR2 is SQIVND (reference sequence). The CDR3 DNA sequence: TGTGCCAGTAGTGAGAACAGGGGTCAGCCCCAGCATTTT. Encoded protein: CASSENRGQPQHF.